This T cell receptor (beta chain) was retrieved from a study of CDR3 diversity in severe acne (dated 2019 in TCRdb). Concerning this clonotype: The target of this receptor is not known. Per-base quality was not reported, and no clone a single base away is much larger than it.

The library was obtained by PCR. The run used an Illumina HiSeq 2000. In TCRdb, the public reads were trimmed at Q25 with fastp and aligned with MiXCR, with productive beta chains retained. A single entry per CDR3 protein holds the most common genes and DNA from its merged rows. The sample contains roughly 100,000 distinct CDR3 sequences, roughly half of them found a single time. The ten largest make up around 12% of the sample. The TCR comes from a male donor with acne. Sequencing was carried out using blood.

The bases read TGTGCCATCAGTGGGGACGGGAATTCACCCCTCCACTTT. It is translated as CAISGDGNSPLHF. The chain links TRBV10-3 with TRBJ1-6; possibly the D gene is TRBD1, per 5 matching bases. Reading the germline V gene gives CDR1 ENHRY and CDR2 SYGVKD. The germline ends are 8 bases apart after V is trimmed by 4 bases and J by 7 bases. The CDR3 holds 13 amino acids from the cysteine to the phenylalanine. The entry retains the CDR3 DNA only, 39 bases that are in frame from base 1.